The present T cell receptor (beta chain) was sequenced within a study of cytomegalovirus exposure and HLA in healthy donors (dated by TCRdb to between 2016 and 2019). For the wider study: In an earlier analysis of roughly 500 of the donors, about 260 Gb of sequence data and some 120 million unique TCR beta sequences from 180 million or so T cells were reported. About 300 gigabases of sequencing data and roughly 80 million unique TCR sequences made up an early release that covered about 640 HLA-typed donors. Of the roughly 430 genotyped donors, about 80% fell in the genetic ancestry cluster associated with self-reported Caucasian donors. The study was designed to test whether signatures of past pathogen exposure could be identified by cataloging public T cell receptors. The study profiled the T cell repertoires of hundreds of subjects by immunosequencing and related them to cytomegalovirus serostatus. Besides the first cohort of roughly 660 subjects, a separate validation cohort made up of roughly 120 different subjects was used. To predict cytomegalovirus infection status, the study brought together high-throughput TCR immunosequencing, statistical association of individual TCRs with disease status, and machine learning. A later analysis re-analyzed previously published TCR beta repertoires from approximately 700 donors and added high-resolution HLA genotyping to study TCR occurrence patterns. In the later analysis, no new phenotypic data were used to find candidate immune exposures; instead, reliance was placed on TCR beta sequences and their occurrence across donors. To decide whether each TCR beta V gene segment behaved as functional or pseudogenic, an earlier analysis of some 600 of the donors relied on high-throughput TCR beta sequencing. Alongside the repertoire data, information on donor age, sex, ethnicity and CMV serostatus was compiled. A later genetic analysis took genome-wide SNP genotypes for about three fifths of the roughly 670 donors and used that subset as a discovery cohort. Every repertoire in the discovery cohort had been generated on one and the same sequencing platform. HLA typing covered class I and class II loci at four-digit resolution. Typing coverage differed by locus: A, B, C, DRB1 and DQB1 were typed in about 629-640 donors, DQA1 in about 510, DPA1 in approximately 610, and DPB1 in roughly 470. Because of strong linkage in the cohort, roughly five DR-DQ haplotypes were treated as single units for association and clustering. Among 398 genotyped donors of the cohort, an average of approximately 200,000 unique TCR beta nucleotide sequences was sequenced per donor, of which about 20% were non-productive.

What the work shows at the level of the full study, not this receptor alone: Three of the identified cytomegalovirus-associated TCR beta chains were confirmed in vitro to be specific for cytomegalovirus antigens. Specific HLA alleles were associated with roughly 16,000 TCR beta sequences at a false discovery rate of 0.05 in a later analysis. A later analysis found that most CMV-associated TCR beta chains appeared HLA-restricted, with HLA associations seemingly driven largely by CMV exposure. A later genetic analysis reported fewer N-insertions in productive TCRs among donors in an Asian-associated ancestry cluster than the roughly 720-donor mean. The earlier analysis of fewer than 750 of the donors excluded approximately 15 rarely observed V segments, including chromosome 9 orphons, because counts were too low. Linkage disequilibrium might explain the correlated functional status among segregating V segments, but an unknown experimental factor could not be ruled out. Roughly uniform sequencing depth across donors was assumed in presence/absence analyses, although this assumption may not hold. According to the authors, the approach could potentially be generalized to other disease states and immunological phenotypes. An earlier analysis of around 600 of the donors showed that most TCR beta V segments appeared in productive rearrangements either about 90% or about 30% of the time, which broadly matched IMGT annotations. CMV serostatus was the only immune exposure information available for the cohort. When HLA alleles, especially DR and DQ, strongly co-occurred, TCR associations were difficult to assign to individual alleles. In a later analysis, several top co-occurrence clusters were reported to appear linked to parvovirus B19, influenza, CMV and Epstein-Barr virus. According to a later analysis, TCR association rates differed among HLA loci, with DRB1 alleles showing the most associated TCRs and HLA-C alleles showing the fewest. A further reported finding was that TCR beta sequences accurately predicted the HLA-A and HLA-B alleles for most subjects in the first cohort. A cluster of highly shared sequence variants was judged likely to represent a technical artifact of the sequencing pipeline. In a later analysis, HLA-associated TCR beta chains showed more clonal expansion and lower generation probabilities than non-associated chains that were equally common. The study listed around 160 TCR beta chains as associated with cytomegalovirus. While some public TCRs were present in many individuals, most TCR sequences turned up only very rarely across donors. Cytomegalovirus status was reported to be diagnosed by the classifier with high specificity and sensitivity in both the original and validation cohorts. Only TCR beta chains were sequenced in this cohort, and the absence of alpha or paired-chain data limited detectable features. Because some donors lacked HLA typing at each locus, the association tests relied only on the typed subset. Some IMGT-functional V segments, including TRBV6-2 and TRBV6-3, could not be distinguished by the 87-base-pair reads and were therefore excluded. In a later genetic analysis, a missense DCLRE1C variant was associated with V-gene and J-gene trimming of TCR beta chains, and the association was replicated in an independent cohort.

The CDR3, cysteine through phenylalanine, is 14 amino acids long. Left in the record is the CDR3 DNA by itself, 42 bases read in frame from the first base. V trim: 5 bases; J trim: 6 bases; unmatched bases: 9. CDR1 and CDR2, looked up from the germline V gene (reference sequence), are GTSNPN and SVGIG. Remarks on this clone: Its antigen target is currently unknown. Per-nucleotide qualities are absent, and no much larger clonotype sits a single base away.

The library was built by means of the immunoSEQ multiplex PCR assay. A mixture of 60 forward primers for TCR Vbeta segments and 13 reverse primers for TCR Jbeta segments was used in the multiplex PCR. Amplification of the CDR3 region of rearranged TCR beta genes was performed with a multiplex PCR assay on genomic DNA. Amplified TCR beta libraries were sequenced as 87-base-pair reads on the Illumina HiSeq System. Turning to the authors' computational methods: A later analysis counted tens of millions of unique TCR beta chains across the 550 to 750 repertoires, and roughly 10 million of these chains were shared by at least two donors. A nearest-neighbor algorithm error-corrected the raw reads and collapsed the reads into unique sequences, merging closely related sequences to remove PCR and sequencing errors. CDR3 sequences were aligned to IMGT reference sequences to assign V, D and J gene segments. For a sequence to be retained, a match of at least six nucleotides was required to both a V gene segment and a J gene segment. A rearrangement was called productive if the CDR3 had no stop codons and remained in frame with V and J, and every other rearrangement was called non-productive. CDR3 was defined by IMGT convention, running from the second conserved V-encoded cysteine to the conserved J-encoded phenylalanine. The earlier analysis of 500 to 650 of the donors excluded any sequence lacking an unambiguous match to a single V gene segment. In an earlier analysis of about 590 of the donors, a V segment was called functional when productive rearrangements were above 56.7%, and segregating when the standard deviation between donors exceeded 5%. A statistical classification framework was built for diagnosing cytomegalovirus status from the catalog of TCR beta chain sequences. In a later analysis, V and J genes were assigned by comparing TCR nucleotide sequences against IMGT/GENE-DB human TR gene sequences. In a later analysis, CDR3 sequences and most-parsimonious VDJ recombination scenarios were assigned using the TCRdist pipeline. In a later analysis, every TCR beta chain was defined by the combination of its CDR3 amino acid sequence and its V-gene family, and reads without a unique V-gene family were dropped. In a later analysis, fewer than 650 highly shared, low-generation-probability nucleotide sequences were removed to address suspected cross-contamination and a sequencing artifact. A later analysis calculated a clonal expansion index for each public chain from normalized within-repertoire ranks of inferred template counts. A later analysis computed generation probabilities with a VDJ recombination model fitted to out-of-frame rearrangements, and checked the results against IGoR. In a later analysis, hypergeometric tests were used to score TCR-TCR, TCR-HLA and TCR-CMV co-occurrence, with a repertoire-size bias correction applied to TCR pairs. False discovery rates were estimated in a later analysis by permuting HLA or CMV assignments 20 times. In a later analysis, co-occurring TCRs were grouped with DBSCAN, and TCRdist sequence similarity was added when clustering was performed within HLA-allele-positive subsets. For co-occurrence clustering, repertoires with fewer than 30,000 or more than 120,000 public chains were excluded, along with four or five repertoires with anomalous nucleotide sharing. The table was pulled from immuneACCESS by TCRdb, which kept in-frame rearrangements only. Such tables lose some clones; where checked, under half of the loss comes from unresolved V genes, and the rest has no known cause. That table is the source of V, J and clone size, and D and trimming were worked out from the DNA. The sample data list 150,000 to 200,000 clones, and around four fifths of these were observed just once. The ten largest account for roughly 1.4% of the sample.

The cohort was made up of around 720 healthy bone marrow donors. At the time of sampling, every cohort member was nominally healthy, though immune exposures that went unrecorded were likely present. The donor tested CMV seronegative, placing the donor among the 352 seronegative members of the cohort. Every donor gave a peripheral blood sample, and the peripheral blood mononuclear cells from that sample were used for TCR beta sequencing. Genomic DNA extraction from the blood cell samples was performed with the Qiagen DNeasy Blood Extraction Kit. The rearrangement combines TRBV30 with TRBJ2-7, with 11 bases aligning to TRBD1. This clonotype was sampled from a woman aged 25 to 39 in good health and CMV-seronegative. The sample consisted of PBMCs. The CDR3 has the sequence CAWDSGQGASEQYF. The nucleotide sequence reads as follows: TGTGCCTGGGACTCAGGACAGGGGGCTAGCGAGCAGTACTTC.